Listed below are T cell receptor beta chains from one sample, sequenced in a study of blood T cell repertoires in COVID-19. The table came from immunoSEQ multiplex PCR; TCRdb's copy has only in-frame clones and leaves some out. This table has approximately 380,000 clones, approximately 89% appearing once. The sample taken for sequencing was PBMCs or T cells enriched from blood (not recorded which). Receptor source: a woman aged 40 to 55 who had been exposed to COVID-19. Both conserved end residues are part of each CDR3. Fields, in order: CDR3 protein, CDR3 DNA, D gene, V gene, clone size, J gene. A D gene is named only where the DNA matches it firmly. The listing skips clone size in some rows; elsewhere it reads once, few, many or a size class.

CDR3 protein: CASSQPRPGGETQYF
CDR3 DNA: TGCGCCAGCAGCCAACCGAGGCCGGGAGGAGAGACCCAGTACTTC
D gene: TRBD2
V gene: TRBV4-1
clone size: .
J gene: TRBJ2-5

CDR3 protein: CASKKGTGGYEQFF
CDR3 DNA: TGTGCCAGTAAGAAGGGGACGGGAGGCTATGAGCAGTTCTTC
D gene: TRBD2
V gene: TRBV19
clone size: .
J gene: TRBJ2-1

CDR3 protein: CACPTGEKLFF
CDR3 DNA: TGTGCCTGCCCGACGGGGGAAAAACTGTTTTTT
D gene: .
V gene: TRBV30
clone size: .
J gene: TRBJ1-4

CDR3 protein: CASNEGRGEQYF
CDR3 DNA: TGTGCCAGTAATGAAGGGAGGGGCGAGCAGTACTTC
D gene: TRBD2
V gene: TRBV19
clone size: .
J gene: TRBJ2-7

CDR3 protein: CSASNGGYTEAFF
CDR3 DNA: TGCAGCGCTTCTAACGGGGGTTACACTGAAGCTTTCTTT
D gene: .
V gene: TRBV29-1
clone size: .
J gene: TRBJ1-1

CDR3 protein: CASSQDPGQGAQSPLHF
CDR3 DNA: TGCGCCAGCAGCCAAGATCCGGGACAGGGGGCCCAATCACCCCTCCACTTT
D gene: TRBD1
V gene: TRBV4-3
clone size: .
J gene: TRBJ1-6

CDR3 protein: CASSEWRGLANTEAFF
CDR3 DNA: TGTGCCAGCAGTGAATGGAGGGGGCTGGCGAACACTGAAGCTTTCTTT
D gene: TRBD1
V gene: TRBV6-1
clone size: .
J gene: TRBJ1-1

CDR3 protein: CASSTGQAANYGYTF
CDR3 DNA: TGTGCCAGTAGTACCGGACAGGCTGCTAACTATGGCTACACCTTC
D gene: TRBD1
V gene: TRBV19
clone size: .
J gene: TRBJ1-2

CDR3 protein: CASSYGGGLEAFF
CDR3 DNA: TGCGCCAGCTCGTACGGGGGTGGGCTTGAAGCTTTCTTT
D gene: .
V gene: TRBV5-1
clone size: once
J gene: TRBJ1-1

CDR3 protein: CAGSPETNTEAFF
CDR3 DNA: TGTGCCGGCTCGCCAGAAACGAACACTGAAGCTTTCTTT
D gene: .
V gene: TRBV21-1
clone size: .
J gene: TRBJ1-1

CDR3 protein: CASSPPFGTGNYEQYF
CDR3 DNA: TGTGCCAGCTCACCACCATTCGGGACAGGGAACTACGAGCAGTACTTC
D gene: TRBD1
V gene: TRBV18
clone size: .
J gene: TRBJ2-7

CDR3 protein: CSVEGTSGGNPYEQYF
CDR3 DNA: TGCAGCGTTGAAGGGACTAGCGGAGGGAACCCATACGAGCAGTACTTC
D gene: TRBD2
V gene: TRBV29-1
clone size: few
J gene: TRBJ2-7

CDR3 protein: CASSTNRGGQPQHF
CDR3 DNA: TGTGCCAGCAGTACAAACAGGGGTGGGCAGCCCCAGCATTTT
D gene: TRBD1
V gene: TRBV6-5
clone size: .
J gene: TRBJ1-5

CDR3 protein: CSVKGGTTLVNTEAFF
CDR3 DNA: TGCAGCGTTAAAGGGGGGACAACTCTCGTGAACACTGAAGCTTTCTTT
D gene: .
V gene: TRBV29-1
clone size: once
J gene: TRBJ1-1

CDR3 protein: CAWSPLPGQGATEAFF
CDR3 DNA: TGTGCCTGGAGTCCCCTACCGGGACAGGGGGCCACTGAAGCTTTCTTT
D gene: TRBD1
V gene: TRBV30
clone size: .
J gene: TRBJ1-1

CDR3 protein: CASSLYPTGTTDTQYF
CDR3 DNA: TGTGCCAGCAGCTTATACCCCACCGGTACCACAGATACGCAGTATTTT
D gene: .
V gene: TRBV7-3
clone size: .
J gene: TRBJ2-3

CDR3 protein: CATSGNEQFF
CDR3 DNA: TGTGCCACAAGCGGTAATGAGCAGTTCTTC
D gene: .
V gene: TRBV12-3/TRBV12-4
clone size: .
J gene: TRBJ2-1

CDR3 protein: CASSLGQTPRPHGYTF
CDR3 DNA: TGTGCCAGCAGCTTGGGACAGACCCCTAGGCCTCATGGCTACACCTTC
D gene: TRBD1
V gene: TRBV9
clone size: .
J gene: TRBJ1-2

CDR3 protein: CASSRSGENYGYTF
CDR3 DNA: TGCGCCAGCTCTAGGTCAGGGGAAAACTATGGCTACACCTTC
D gene: .
V gene: TRBV5-1
clone size: .
J gene: TRBJ1-2

CDR3 protein: CSASRGVTYQPQHF
CDR3 DNA: TGCAGTGCCAGTCGCGGAGTCACATACCAGCCCCAGCATTTT
D gene: .
V gene: TRBV20-1
clone size: .
J gene: TRBJ1-5

CDR3 protein: CASSLTFGRGSPNEQFF
CDR3 DNA: TGCGCCAGCAGCCTCACTTTTGGGCGCGGGAGCCCTAATGAGCAGTTCTTC
D gene: TRBD2
V gene: TRBV4-3
clone size: .
J gene: TRBJ2-1

CDR3 protein: CAWRLAANTGELFF
CDR3 DNA: TGTGCCTGGAGGCTAGCGGCGAACACCGGGGAGCTGTTTTTT
D gene: TRBD2
V gene: TRBV30
clone size: .
J gene: TRBJ2-2

CDR3 protein: CASSTGGSGNTIYF
CDR3 DNA: TGTGCCAGCAGCACAGGGGGCTCTGGAAACACCATATATTTT
D gene: TRBD1
V gene: TRBV2
clone size: .
J gene: TRBJ1-3

CDR3 protein: CASSYSTASSGANVLTF
CDR3 DNA: TGTGCCAGCAGTTACTCGACAGCGTCCTCTGGGGCCAACGTCCTGACTTTC
D gene: .
V gene: TRBV6-2/TRBV6-3
clone size: few
J gene: TRBJ2-6

CDR3 protein: CASSKASGRYNEQFF
CDR3 DNA: TGTGCCAGCAGCAAAGCTAGCGGGAGATACAATGAGCAGTTCTTC
D gene: TRBD2
V gene: TRBV7-2
clone size: .
J gene: TRBJ2-1

CDR3 protein: CASSQAGGGGTEAFF
CDR3 DNA: TGCGCCAGCAGCCAAGCGGGGGGCGGCGGCACTGAAGCTTTCTTT
D gene: .
V gene: TRBV4-1
clone size: .
J gene: TRBJ1-1

CDR3 protein: CASSSKGETGANVLTF
CDR3 DNA: TGTGCCAGCAGCTCAAAGGGGGAGACTGGGGCCAACGTCCTGACTTTC
D gene: .
V gene: TRBV7-9
clone size: .
J gene: TRBJ2-6

CDR3 protein: CASFRGNTEAFF
CDR3 DNA: TGTGCCAGCTTCAGGGGGAACACTGAAGCTTTCTTT
D gene: .
V gene: TRBV2
clone size: .
J gene: TRBJ1-1

CDR3 protein: CASRLDRGSSYGYTF
CDR3 DNA: TGTGCCAGCAGGCTGGACAGGGGTAGCAGCTATGGCTACACCTTC
D gene: TRBD1
V gene: TRBV2
clone size: .
J gene: TRBJ1-2

CDR3 protein: CARPLESQHF
CDR3 DNA: TGCGCCAGGCCCCTGGAGTCCCAGCATTTT
D gene: .
V gene: TRBV10-2
clone size: .
J gene: TRBJ1-5

CDR3 protein: CSASLQGASYEQYF
CDR3 DNA: TGCAGTGCTAGTTTGCAGGGGGCCTCCTACGAGCAGTACTTC
D gene: TRBD1
V gene: TRBV20-1
clone size: .
J gene: TRBJ2-7

CDR3 protein: CASSLTAGNNYGYTF
CDR3 DNA: TGTGCCAGCAGCTTAACGGCAGGGAACAACTATGGCTACACCTTC
D gene: .
V gene: TRBV7-3
clone size: once
J gene: TRBJ1-2

CDR3 protein: CASSWGQGNQPQHF
CDR3 DNA: TGTGCCAGTAGTTGGGGACAGGGGAATCAGCCCCAGCATTTT
D gene: TRBD1
V gene: TRBV19
clone size: once
J gene: TRBJ1-5

CDR3 protein: CASGLVPGLLSYNEQFF
CDR3 DNA: TGTGCTAGTGGTTTGGTACCGGGACTCCTCTCCTACAATGAGCAGTTCTTC
D gene: .
V gene: TRBV12-5
clone size: .
J gene: TRBJ2-1

CDR3 protein: CASSLDYGQGNGYTF
CDR3 DNA: TGCGCCAGCAGCCTCGACTACGGACAGGGTAATGGCTACACCTTC
D gene: TRBD1
V gene: TRBV4-1
clone size: few
J gene: TRBJ1-2

CDR3 protein: CASRKPGVNEKLFF
CDR3 DNA: TGTGCCAGTAGGAAACCAGGCGTCAACGAAAAACTGTTTTTT
D gene: .
V gene: TRBV19
clone size: .
J gene: TRBJ1-4

CDR3 protein: CASSVAANTGELFF
CDR3 DNA: TGTGCCAGCAGCGTAGCTGCGAACACCGGGGAGCTGTTTTTT
D gene: .
V gene: TRBV9
clone size: .
J gene: TRBJ2-2

CDR3 protein: CASPAGQSLPYDNSPLHF
CDR3 DNA: TGTGCCAGCCCCGCCGGACAGTCCCTGCCGTACGATAATTCACCCCTCCACTTT
D gene: .
V gene: TRBV19
clone size: .
J gene: TRBJ1-6

CDR3 protein: CASSLGRASGNTIYF
CDR3 DNA: TGCGCCAGCAGCTTGGGCAGGGCCTCTGGAAACACCATATATTTT
D gene: .
V gene: TRBV5-1
clone size: .
J gene: TRBJ1-3

CDR3 protein: CASSHTGGEQYF
CDR3 DNA: TGCGCCAGCAGCCATACAGGGGGCGAGCAGTACTTC
D gene: TRBD1
V gene: TRBV5-1
clone size: .
J gene: TRBJ2-7

CDR3 protein: CASSPSTDTQYF
CDR3 DNA: TGTGCCAGCAGCCCATCCACAGATACGCAGTATTTT
D gene: .
V gene: TRBV7-9
clone size: .
J gene: TRBJ2-3

CDR3 protein: CASRPGTGAHNEQFF
CDR3 DNA: TGTGCCAGTAGGCCAGGGACAGGGGCGCACAATGAGCAGTTCTTC
D gene: TRBD1
V gene: TRBV19
clone size: .
J gene: TRBJ2-1

CDR3 protein: CASRGSNTEAFF
CDR3 DNA: TGCGCCAGCAGGGGGAGCAACACTGAAGCTTTCTTT
D gene: .
V gene: TRBV5-1
clone size: .
J gene: TRBJ1-1

CDR3 protein: CASSSRDSLTTEAFF
CDR3 DNA: TGTGCCAGCAGCTCCAGGGACTCACTAACTACTGAAGCTTTCTTT
D gene: .
V gene: TRBV3-1/TRBV3-2
clone size: .
J gene: TRBJ1-1

CDR3 protein: CASGRARGQETQYF
CDR3 DNA: TGTGCCAGCGGAAGAGCCAGGGGGCAAGAGACCCAGTACTTC
D gene: TRBD1
V gene: TRBV27
clone size: .
J gene: TRBJ2-5